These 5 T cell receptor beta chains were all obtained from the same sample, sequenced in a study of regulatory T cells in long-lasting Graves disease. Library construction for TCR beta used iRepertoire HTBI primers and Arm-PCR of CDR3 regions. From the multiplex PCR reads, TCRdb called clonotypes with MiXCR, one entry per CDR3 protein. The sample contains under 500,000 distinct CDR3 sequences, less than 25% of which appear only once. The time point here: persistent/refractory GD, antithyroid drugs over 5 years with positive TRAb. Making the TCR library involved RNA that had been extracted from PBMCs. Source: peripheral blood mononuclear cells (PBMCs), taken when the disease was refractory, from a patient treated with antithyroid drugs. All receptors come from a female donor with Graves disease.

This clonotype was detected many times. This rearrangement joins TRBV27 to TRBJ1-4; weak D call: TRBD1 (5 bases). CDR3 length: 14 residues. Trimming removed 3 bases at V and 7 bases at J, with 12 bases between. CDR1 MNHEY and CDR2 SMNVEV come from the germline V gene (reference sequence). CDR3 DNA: TGTGCCAGCAGTTTCGAGGGGAATGCTGAAAAACTGTTTTTT. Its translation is CASSFEGNAEKLFF.

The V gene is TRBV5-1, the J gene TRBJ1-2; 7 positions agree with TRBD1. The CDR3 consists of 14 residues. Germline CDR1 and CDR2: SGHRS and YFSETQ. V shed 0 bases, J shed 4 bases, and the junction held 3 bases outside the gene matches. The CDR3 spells CASSLEQGIYGYTF. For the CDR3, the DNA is TGCGCCAGCAGCTTGGAACAGGGGATCTATGGCTACACCTTC.

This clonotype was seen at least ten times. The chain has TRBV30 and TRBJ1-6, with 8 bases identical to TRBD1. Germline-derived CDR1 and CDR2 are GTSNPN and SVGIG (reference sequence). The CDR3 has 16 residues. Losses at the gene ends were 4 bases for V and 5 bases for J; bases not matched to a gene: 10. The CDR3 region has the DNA TGTGCCTGGATGGACTCACGGACAGGGAATAATTCACCCCTCCACTTT. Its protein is CAWMDSRTGNNSPLHF.

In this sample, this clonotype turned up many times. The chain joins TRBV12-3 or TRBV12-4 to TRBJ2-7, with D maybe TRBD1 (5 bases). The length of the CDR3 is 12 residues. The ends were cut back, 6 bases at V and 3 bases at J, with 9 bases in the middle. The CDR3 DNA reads TGTGCCAGCAGGAAGGACATCTACGAGCAGTACTTC. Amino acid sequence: CASRKDIYEQYF.

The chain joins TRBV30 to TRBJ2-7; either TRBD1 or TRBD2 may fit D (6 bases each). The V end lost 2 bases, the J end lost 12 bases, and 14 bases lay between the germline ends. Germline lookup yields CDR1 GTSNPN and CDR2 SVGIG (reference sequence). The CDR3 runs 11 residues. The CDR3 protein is CAWSTRGRMYF. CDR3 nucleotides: TGTGCCTGGAGTACCCGGGGGCGGATGTACTTC.